Listed below are T cell receptor beta chains from one sample, sequenced in a study of control samples from healthy donors and cancer patients. Libraries were prepared by immunoSEQ multiplex PCR; TCRdb keeps only in-frame clonotypes and omits some of them. Of around 140,000 clones detected, 92% appear once; the ten largest clones hold 5.5%. Material: blood. The receptors come from a man aged 18-30 years in good health. CDR3s include the opening cysteine and the closing phenylalanine or tryptophan. D genes are given only for firm matches. Part of the rows lack a size; the others show once, few, many or a class for expanded clones.

TRBJ1-3 | few | TRBV19 | NA | TGTGCCAGTAGACCATACCCGACCCAAGGCTCTGGAAACACCATATATTTT | CASRPYPTQGSGNTIYF
TRBJ2-7 | NA | TRBV18 | NA | TGTGCCAGCTCATCGGGGGCTTTCTACGAGCAGTACTTC | CASSSGAFYEQYF
TRBJ2-3 | NA | TRBV12-3/TRBV12-4 | NA | TGTGCCAGCAGGGGCAGGGGAGCAGATACGCAGTATTTT | CASRGRGADTQYF
TRBJ2-7 | NA | TRBV6-5 | NA | TGTGCCAGCAGTCCTAGACAGTGGAGCTCCTACGAGCAGTACTTC | CASSPRQWSSYEQYF
TRBJ2-4 | once | TRBV27 | NA | TGTGCCAGCAGTTCCAGCCCACAGTGGGCCAAAAACATTCAGTACTTC | CASSSSPQWAKNIQYF
TRBJ2-5 | NA | TRBV6-6 | NA | TGTGCCAGCAGTGTTCAGGAAGAGACCCAGTACTTC | CASSVQEETQYF
TRBJ2-5 | NA | TRBV25-1 | TRBD2 | TGTGCCAGCAGTGCTTTCATTAGCGGGGGGCCCCAAGAGACCCAGTACTTC | CASSAFISGGPQETQYF
TRBJ1-4 | once | TRBV20-1 | NA | TGCAGTGCTAGTCTGGGGCAAGAAAAACTGTTTTTT | CSASLGQEKLFF
TRBJ2-3 | NA | TRBV19 | NA | TGTGCCAGTAGGGTGGCAGGAAGCACAGATACGCAGTATTTT | CASRVAGSTDTQYF
TRBJ2-3 | NA | TRBV3-1/TRBV3-2 | NA | TGTGCCAGCAGCCAATGGAGGTCAAGGGATACGCAGTATTTT | CASSQWRSRDTQYF
TRBJ2-1 | NA | TRBV7-9 | TRBD2 | TGTGCCAGCAGCCCCATAGCGGGGGGGAAGACTTCCTACAATGAGCAGTTCTTC | CASSPIAGGKTSYNEQFF
TRBJ1-2 | once | TRBV6-2/TRBV6-3 | NA | TGTGCCAGCAGTCCCGTAGGGCAGCACTATGGCTACACCTTC | CASSPVGQHYGYTF
TRBJ2-1 | NA | TRBV9 | NA | TGTGCCAGCAGCCCCGGGTTCTCCTCCTACAATGAGCAGTTCTTC | CASSPGFSSYNEQFF
TRBJ2-2 | once | TRBV30 | NA | TGTGCCTGGAATGGAGGCGATAAGGGAGACACCGGGGAGCTGTTTTTT | CAWNGGDKGDTGELFF
TRBJ1-2 | NA | TRBV7-3 | NA | TGTGCCAGCAGCTTAATTTCTCCGGGGGCCCCTTATGGCTACACCTTC | CASSLISPGAPYGYTF